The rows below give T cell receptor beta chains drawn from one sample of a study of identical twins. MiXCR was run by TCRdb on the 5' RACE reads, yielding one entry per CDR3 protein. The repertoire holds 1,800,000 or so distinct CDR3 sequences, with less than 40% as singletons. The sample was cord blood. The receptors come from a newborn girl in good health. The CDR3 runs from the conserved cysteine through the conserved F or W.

CASSQVQTPEQFF | TRBV4-2
CASRDTSGRSYEQYF | TRBV3-1
CASSLVGGLNNSPLHF | TRBV27
CASSSWDTLNTEAFF | TRBV21-1
CASSLGLATNEKLFF | TRBV5-1
CGARVEVGYEQYF | TRBV20-1
CASSSELAGPYNEQFF | TRBV12-3/TRBV12-4
CSARDMGRGPGNQPQHF | TRBV20-1
CASSQEGLGRANTDTQYF | TRBV4-2
CASSQQEVRGDTQYF | TRBV4-1
CASSHRTGYEQFF | TRBV6-2/TRBV6-3
CASRSSGTYGGRAFYEQYF | TRBV6-1
CASSGTAGQGIYGYTF | TRBV25-1
CASSLGLGSEQFF | TRBV27
CSAEPGTRSYNEQFF | TRBV29-1
CASSQGSRQGGYTF | TRBV4-2
CSARDLGSGSWGDEQFF | TRBV20-1
CASSQVFSDRYYNEQFF | TRBV3-1
CASKRARQGRYNEQFF | TRBV6-2/TRBV6-3
CASSQGRSTNYGYTF | TRBV4-2
CASSRRPSGTSGTNGETQYF | TRBV12-3/TRBV12-4
CASSPRTRAEQYF | TRBV9
CSARDMGDRGRYEQYF | TRBV20-1
CSAVSSYNSPLHF | TRBV20-1
CATSRVDREDYEQYF | TRBV15
CSAPSGSGNEQFF | TRBV20-1
CASSPRLAGLNEQYF | TRBV3-1
CASSEGGTMNTEAFF | TRBV2
CASRRTENQPQHF | TRBV6-6
CSVEDRGITGELFF | TRBV29-1
CASSLAFESGYEQYF | TRBV5-1
CASSLHHRTDTQYF | TRBV27
CAIGFESYEQYF | TRBV10-3
CASSRPNQPQHF | TRBV6-6
CSARESGTGNGYTF | TRBV20-1
CASSVRSGDLPGEQFF | TRBV9
CSARVTYTGELFF | TRBV20-1
CASSLVAVVGYEQFF | TRBV5-8
CASSLVGGGRPSSYNEQFF | TRBV12-3/TRBV12-4